The present entry profiles one T cell receptor beta chain with its context. Its specific antigen is unknown. No base quality values were provided; no much bigger clone lies one nucleotide off. This sample stems from a study of blood T cell repertoires in COVID-19 (dated by TCRdb to 2018 to 2021). With respect to the entire study: Samples from collaborators originated in the United States, Italy and Spain and spanned both the acute and convalescent phases of COVID-19. Where HLA class I and class II types were available, the types were taken from metadata supplied by the sample provider, not from assay-based typing. The dataset comprised deeply sampled blood TCRbeta repertoires from subjects exposed to, actively infected with, or recovered from COVID-19. Sample metadata almost always included a de-identified subject ID, COVID-19 status, age in years and sex. The prospective study material was composed of cDNA or gDNA derived from T cells, B-cell-depleted T cells, or PBMCs. The samples were drawn from two sources: the first 160 participants of the ongoing ImmuneRACE study, and fewer than 1,500 subjects contributed by 6 global collaborators. The repertoires were made available in a free public database intended to serve as a resource for research on the immune response to SARS-CoV-2. Study-wide findings and limitations: Clinical and demographic metadata were provided uncurated, with the amount varying by source and participant.

Another Seattle source contributed samples from volunteer blood donors who had recovered from COVID-19. Whole blood was collected in K2EDTA tubes by collaborating institutions according to the institutions' own protocols. For TCRbeta analysis, collaborators shipped samples in one of three forms: frozen whole blood, isolated PBMCs, or DNA extracted from either of those sample types. The CDR3 spans 13 residues, from the cysteine through the phenylalanine. Only the CDR3 part of the read is kept: 39 bases, read in frame from the first base. For CDR1 and CDR2, the germline V gene lists SGHAT and FQNNGV. Between the V and J ends, shortened by 7 bases and 5 bases respectively, the junction contains 14 bases. TCRbeta CDR3 regions were amplified from genomic DNA using the immunoSEQ Assay, a bias-controlled multiplex PCR. The study's processing was this. The number of nucleated cells in each sample was estimated from the amplification of reference gene primers within the assay. Sequence reads were collapsed and filtered to measure the absolute abundance of every unique TCRbeta CDR3 rearrangement. For each sample, productive Simpson clonality was calculated as the square root of Simpson's diversity index across productive rearrangements. This immuneACCESS table, as held by TCRdb, lists in-frame sequences with V and J called but not all clones. Of the missing ones, under half trace to an unresolved V gene in checked studies; the others have no known cause. Clonal size and the V and J genes are those of that table, whereas D and trimming came from the DNA. Counted in this sample were under 300,000 clones; approximately 90% of them appeared once. The top ten clonotypes cover 0.99% of the sample.

Material for sequencing was peripheral blood. The chain links TRBV11-2 with TRBJ1-2, and perhaps TRBD1 as D gene, on 6 matching bases. The TCR originated in a woman between 40 and 50 years old who had recovered from COVID-19. The DNA sequence is TGTGCCAGCACCCTGGGGGCGCGGTATGGCTACACCTTC. It translates to CASTLGARYGYTF.